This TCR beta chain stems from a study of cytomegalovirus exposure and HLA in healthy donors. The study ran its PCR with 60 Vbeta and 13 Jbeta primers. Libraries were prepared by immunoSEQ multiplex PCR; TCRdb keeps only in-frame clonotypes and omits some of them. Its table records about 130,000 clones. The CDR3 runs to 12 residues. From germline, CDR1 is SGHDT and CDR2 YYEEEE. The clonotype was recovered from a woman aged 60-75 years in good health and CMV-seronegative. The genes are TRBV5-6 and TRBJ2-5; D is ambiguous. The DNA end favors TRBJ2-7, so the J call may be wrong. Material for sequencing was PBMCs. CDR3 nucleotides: TGTGCCAGCAGCAGACATGGGTTCGAGCAGTACTTC. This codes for CASSRHGFEQYF.